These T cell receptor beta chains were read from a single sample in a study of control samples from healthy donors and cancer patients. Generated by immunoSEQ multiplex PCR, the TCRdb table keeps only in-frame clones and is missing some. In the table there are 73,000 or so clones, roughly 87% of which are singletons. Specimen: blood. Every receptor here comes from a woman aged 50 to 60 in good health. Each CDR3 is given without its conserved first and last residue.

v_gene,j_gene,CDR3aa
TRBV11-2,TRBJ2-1,ASSFGIRGNEQF
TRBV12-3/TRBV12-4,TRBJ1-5,ASTDTNQPQH
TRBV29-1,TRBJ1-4,SVVLPGQSNEKLF
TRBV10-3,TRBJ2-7,AISAGTSGYEQY
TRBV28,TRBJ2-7,ASSIRSGLIYEQY
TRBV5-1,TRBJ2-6,ASSPLGTGSLGSGANVLT
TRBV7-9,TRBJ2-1,ASSLARYEQF
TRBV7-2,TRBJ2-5,ASSFSIQETQY
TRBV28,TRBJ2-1,ASTGRALGEGNEQF
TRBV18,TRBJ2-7,ASSPSGAYEQY
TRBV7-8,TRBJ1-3,ASSQVRRNTIY
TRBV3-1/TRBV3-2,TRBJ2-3,ASSRGTSGSTGTQY
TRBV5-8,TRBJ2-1,ASSLVGTGIHEQF
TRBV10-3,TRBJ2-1,AISEGPPPRQF
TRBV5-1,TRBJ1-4,ASSPAGTGSEKLF
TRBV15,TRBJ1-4,ATSRDAGGYASNEKLF
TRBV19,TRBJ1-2,ASSPTGTGTYGYT
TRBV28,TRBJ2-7,ASNRWSQEYEQY
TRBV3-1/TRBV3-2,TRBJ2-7,ASSQDRGARWSEQY
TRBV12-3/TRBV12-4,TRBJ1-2,ASSDGSWGYT
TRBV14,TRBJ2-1,ASSQDSRTSWDEQF
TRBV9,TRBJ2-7,ASSARRDRGGEQY
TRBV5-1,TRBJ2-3,ASSPRAIADTQY
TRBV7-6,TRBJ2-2,ASRYPGGGLNTGELF
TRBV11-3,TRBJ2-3,ASGTSGTTDTQY
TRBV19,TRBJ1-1,ATEPGQGNREAF